These T cell receptor beta chains were read from a single sample in a study of T-cell reconstitution after alpha-beta-depleted transplantation in children. TCRdb passed the PCR reads through MiXCR, listing each CDR3 protein once. Of 210,000 or so distinct CDR3 sequences in the sample, roughly 9% were seen once. The source was PBMCs from the stem cell graft donor, collected from the stem cell graft. The receptors here all came from a human donor who donated a stem cell graft to a child with acute lymphoblastic leukemia. CDR3s include the opening cysteine and the closing phenylalanine or tryptophan. The D gene is left open where the match is weak. The size field is filled for only some rows; it gives once, few, many or a size class.

CDR3nt	CDR3aa	d_gene	abundance	j_gene	v_gene
TGTGCCTCTCGGGGCAGGGGGCACGAGCAGTACTTC	CASRGRGHEQYF	TRBD1	-	TRBJ2-7	TRBV6-5
TGCGCCAGCAGGGAGGGTTGGAATGAGCAGTTCTTC	CASREGWNEQFF	-	few	TRBJ2-1	TRBV5-1
TGCGCCAGCAGCTTGGACGGGGAGCTAACCGGGGAGCTGTTTTTT	CASSLDGELTGELFF	-	many	TRBJ2-2	TRBV5-1
TGTGCCAGCAGCTTAACGTTTGGGCAGGGATCCTACAATGAGCAGTTCTTC	CASSLTFGQGSYNEQFF	-	-	TRBJ2-1	TRBV7-9
TGTGCCAGCAGCTTAGCGTCTCAGGGGGCGCCAGGGGCCAACGTCCTGACTTTC	CASSLASQGAPGANVLTF	TRBD1	few	TRBJ2-6	TRBV7-2
TGTGCCAGCAGTGACAGGTCAGATACGCAGTATTTT	CASSDRSDTQYF	-	-	TRBJ2-3	TRBV6-4
TGCGCCAGCGGAGAACTAGCGGGGGGGCTTAACTACAATGAGCAGTTCTTC	CASGELAGGLNYNEQFF	TRBD2	few	TRBJ2-1	TRBV5-1
TGTGCCAGCAGACCATACGGGACAGGCGACACTGAAGCTTTCTTT	CASRPYGTGDTEAFF	TRBD1	many	TRBJ1-1	TRBV28
TGTGCCAGCAGTGACCGTATAGGTGTGGTGGAGCTGTTTTTT	CASSDRIGVVELFF	-	few	TRBJ2-2	TRBV6-1
TGTGCCAGCAGTCTTCAGGGAAATCAGCCCCAGCATTTT	CASSLQGNQPQHF	-	many	TRBJ1-5	TRBV12-3/TRBV12-4
TGTGCCAGCAGCTTAGATCCCCGGGGCCCGGTAATACAGGGCACTGAAGCTTTCTTT	CASSLDPRGPVIQGTEAFF	-	few	TRBJ1-1	TRBV11-2
TGTGCCAGTTGGGGTCGTAACACCGGGGAGCTGTTTTTT	CASWGRNTGELFF	-	many	TRBJ2-2	TRBV12-3/TRBV12-4